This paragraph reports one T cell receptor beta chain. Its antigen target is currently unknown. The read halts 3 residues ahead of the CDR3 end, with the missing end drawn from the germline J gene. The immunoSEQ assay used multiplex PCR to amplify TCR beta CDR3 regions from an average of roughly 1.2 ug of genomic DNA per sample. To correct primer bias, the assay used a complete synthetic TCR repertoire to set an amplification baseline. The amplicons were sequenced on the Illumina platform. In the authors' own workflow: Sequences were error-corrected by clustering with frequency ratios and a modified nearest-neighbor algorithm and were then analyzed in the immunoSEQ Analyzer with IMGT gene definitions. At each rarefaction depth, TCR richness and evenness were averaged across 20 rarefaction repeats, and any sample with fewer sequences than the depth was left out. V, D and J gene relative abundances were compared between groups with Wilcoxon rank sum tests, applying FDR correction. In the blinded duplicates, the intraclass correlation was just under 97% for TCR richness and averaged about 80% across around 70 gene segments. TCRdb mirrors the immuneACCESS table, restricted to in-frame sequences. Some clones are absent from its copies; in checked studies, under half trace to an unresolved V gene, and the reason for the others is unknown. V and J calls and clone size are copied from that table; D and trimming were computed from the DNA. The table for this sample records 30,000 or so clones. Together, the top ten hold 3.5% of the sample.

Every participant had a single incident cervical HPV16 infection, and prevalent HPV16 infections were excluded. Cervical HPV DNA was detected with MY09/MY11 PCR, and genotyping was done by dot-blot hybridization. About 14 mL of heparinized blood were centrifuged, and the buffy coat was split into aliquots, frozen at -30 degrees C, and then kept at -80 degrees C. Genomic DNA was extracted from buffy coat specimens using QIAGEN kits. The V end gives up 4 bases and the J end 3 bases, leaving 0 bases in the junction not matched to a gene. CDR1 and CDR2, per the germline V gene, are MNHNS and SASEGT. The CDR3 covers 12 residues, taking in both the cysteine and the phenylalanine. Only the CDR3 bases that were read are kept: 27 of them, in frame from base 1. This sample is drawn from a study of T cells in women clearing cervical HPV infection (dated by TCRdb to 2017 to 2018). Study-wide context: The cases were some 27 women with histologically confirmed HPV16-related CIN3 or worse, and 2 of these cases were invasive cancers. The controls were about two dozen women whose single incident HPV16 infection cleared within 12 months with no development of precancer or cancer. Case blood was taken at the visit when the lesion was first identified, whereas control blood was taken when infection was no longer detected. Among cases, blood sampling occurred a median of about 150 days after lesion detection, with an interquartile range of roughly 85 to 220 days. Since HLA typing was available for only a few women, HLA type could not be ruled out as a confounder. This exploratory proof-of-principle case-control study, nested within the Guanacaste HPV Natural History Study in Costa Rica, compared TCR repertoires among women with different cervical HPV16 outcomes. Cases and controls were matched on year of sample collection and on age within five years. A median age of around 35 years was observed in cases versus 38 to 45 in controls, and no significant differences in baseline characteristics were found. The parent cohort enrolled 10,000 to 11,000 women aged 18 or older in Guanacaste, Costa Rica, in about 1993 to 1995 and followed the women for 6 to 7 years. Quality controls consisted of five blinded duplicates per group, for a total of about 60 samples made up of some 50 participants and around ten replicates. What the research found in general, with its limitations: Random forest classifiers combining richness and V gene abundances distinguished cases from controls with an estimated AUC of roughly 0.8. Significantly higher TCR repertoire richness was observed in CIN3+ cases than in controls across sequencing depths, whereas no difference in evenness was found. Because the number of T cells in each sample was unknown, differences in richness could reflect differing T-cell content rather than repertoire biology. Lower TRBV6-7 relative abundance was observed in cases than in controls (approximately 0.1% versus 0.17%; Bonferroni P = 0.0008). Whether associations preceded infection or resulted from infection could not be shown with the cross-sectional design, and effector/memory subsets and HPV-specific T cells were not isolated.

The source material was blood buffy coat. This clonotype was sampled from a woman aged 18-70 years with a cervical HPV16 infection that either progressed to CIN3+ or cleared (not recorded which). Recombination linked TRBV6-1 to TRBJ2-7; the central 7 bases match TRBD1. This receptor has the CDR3 CASSGQGYEQYF. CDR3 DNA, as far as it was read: TGTGCCAGCAGTGGACAGGGCTACGAG.